This is a list of T cell receptor beta chains from one sample in a study of blood T cell repertoires in COVID-19. The table came from immunoSEQ multiplex PCR; TCRdb's copy has only in-frame clones and leaves some out. The sample records about 88,000 clones, around nine tenths being singletons. Source material: peripheral blood. The receptor source for this set is a man aged 55 to 70 with acute or convalescent COVID-19. CDR3s include the opening cysteine and the closing phenylalanine or tryptophan. Each record gives: J gene, clone size, V gene, D gene, CDR3 protein, CDR3 DNA. D genes are given only for firm matches. Clone size is given for some rows only: seen once, a few or many times, or a class if the clone is expanded.

>TRBJ2-5|NA|TRBV28|NA
CASSPQGQRGETQYF
TGTGCCAGCAGTCCACAAGGACAGAGGGGCGAGACCCAGTACTTC
>TRBJ2-6|few|TRBV6-6|TRBD2
CASSQRGRLAGTSGANVLTF
TGTGCCAGCAGCCAAAGGGGGAGGCTAGCGGGAACCTCTGGGGCCAACGTCCTGACTTTC
>TRBJ2-2|NA|TRBV7-8|TRBD2
CASSYRLAGNTGELFF
TGTGCCAGCAGCTACCGACTAGCGGGAAACACCGGGGAGCTGTTTTTT
>TRBJ2-5|NA|TRBV15|NA
CATSRDLQETQYF
TGTGCCACCAGCAGAGACCTACAAGAGACCCAGTACTTC
>TRBJ2-1|NA|TRBV6-1|TRBD1
CASSETGVANEQFF
TGTGCCAGCAGTGAAACAGGGGTGGCCAATGAGCAGTTCTTC
>TRBJ2-2|NA|TRBV7-8|NA
CASSLALDAGELFF
TGTGCCAGCAGCTTAGCGTTAGATGCCGGGGAGCTGTTTTTT
>TRBJ2-3|NA|TRBV4-3|TRBD2
CASSQDVGARLARTDTQYF
TGCGCCAGCAGCCAAGATGTAGGCGCTCGACTAGCACGCACAGATACGCAGTATTTT
>TRBJ2-1|NA|TRBV24-1|NA
CATSDTREYNEQFF
TGTGCCACCAGTGATACACGGGAATACAATGAGCAGTTCTTC
>TRBJ2-1|NA|TRBV15|TRBD2
CATSRPPGTSGSYNEQFF
TGTGCCACCAGCAGACCGCCTGGGACTAGCGGCTCCTACAATGAGCAGTTCTTC
>TRBJ2-3|NA|TRBV20-1|TRBD2
CSASGLAGDLSTSTDTQYF
TGCAGTGCTAGTGGGCTAGCGGGAGATTTATCCACTAGCACAGATACGCAGTATTTT
>TRBJ1-2|once|TRBV4-1|NA
CASSQVQGLESYGYTF
TGCGCCAGCAGCCAAGTGCAGGGGCTGGAGTCCTATGGCTACACCTTC
>TRBJ1-2|NA|TRBV3-1/TRBV3-2|TRBD1
CASSLTGPYGYTF
TGTGCCAGCAGCCTGACAGGGCCCTATGGCTACACCTTC
>TRBJ2-1|NA|TRBV5-8|NA
CAGPGGRGNHYNEQFF
TGTGCCGGCCCCGGGGGGCGGGGGAACCACTACAATGAGCAGTTCTTC
>TRBJ2-1|NA|TRBV19|NA
CASAGNEQFF
TGTGCCAGTGCAGGGAATGAGCAGTTCTTC
>TRBJ2-5|NA|TRBV11-2|TRBD1
CASSPGDRGGETQYF
TGTGCCAGCAGCCCCGGGGACAGGGGAGGGGAGACCCAGTACTTC
>TRBJ2-7|NA|TRBV7-8|TRBD2
CASSFTWTSGRDEQYF
TGTGCCAGCAGCTTCACCTGGACTAGCGGGAGGGACGAGCAGTACTTC
>TRBJ1-2|NA|TRBV4-2|NA
CASSRERGPNYGYTF
TGTGCCAGCAGCCGAGAGCGAGGCCCTAACTATGGCTACACCTTC
>TRBJ2-2|NA|TRBV5-8|TRBD2
CASSLERGLNTGELFF
TGTGCCAGCAGCTTGGAGCGGGGTTTGAACACCGGGGAGCTGTTTTTT
>TRBJ2-7|few|TRBV3-1/TRBV3-2|NA
CASSPPTRHKLYEQYF
TGTGCCAGCAGCCCACCAACGAGACATAAGCTATACGAGCAGTACTTC
>TRBJ1-1|few|TRBV4-2|TRBD1
CASSQSKGQGDPEAFF
TGTGCCAGCAGCCAATCCAAGGGACAGGGGGACCCTGAAGCTTTCTTT
>TRBJ2-7|NA|TRBV15|TRBD2
CATSRLTSGRWHEQYF
TGTGCCACCAGCAGATTAACTAGCGGGAGGTGGCACGAGCAGTACTTC
>TRBJ2-7|NA|TRBV28|NA
CASSSPQGYEQYF
TGTGCCAGCAGTTCTCCGCAGGGTTACGAGCAGTACTTC
>TRBJ2-1|NA|TRBV11-3|TRBD2
CASFIGGLAGDWRSYNEQFF
TGTGCCAGCTTTATCGGGGGACTAGCGGGAGACTGGAGGTCCTACAATGAGCAGTTCTTC
>TRBJ2-1|NA|TRBV4-2|TRBD2
CASSQSLAGGVNEQFF
TGTGCCAGCAGCCAATCGCTAGCGGGAGGGGTAAATGAGCAGTTCTTC
>TRBJ1-5|NA|TRBV5-1|NA
CASSLGTDLNQPQHF
TGCGCCAGCAGCTTGGGGACAGACCTCAATCAGCCCCAGCATTTT
>TRBJ2-7|NA|TRBV6-5|NA
CASSYNQGLGEQYF
TGTGCCAGCAGTTACAATCAGGGTCTTGGGGAGCAGTACTTC
>TRBJ1-4|once|TRBV12-3/TRBV12-4|NA
CASSFGEKLFF
TGTGCCAGCAGTTTCGGTGAAAAACTGTTTTTT
>TRBJ2-1|NA|TRBV11-3|TRBD1
CASSLGLGTENNEQFF
TGTGCCAGCAGCTTAGGATTGGGGACAGAAAACAATGAGCAGTTCTTC
>TRBJ2-1|NA|TRBV14|TRBD2
CASSHSVGREIYNEQFF
TGTGCCAGCAGCCATTCGGTTGGGCGGGAGATCTACAATGAGCAGTTCTTC
>TRBJ2-5|NA|TRBV28|TRBD1
CASSLYRGRETQYF
TGTGCCAGCAGTTTGTACAGGGGGCGAGAGACCCAGTACTTC
>TRBJ2-5|NA|TRBV11-1|TRBD2
CASREERAGVGKTQYF
TGTGCTAGCAGGGAGGAGCGTGCGGGAGTTGGTAAGACCCAGTACTTC
>TRBJ1-5|NA|TRBV2|TRBD1
CASKEGTGNQPQHF
TGTGCCAGCAAGGAAGGGACAGGCAATCAGCCCCAGCATTTT
>TRBJ2-1|NA|TRBV2|TRBD2
CASSATSGSPRYNEQFF
TGTGCCAGCAGTGCTACTAGCGGGAGTCCCCGTTACAATGAGCAGTTCTTC
>TRBJ2-1|NA|TRBV15|TRBD2
CATSRSKREGYNEQFF
TGTGCCACCAGCAGATCGAAGCGGGAGGGATACAATGAGCAGTTCTTC
>TRBJ2-3|NA|TRBV5-4|TRBD1
CASSVDRATDTQYF
TGTGCCAGCAGCGTGGACAGGGCCACAGATACGCAGTATTTT
>TRBJ2-5|once|TRBV5-6|NA
CASSLTGTPQETQYF
TGTGCCAGCAGCTTGACAGGGACGCCCCAAGAGACCCAGTACTTC
>TRBJ2-1|NA|TRBV18|TRBD2
CASSLGGTTNEQFF
TGTGCCAGCTCCCTAGGCGGGACTACCAATGAGCAGTTCTTC
>TRBJ2-3|once|TRBV19|TRBD1
CASSIASGTGGTDTQYF
TGTGCCAGTAGTATAGCCTCCGGGACAGGGGGCACAGATACGCAGTATTTT
>TRBJ2-1|NA|TRBV5-5|NA
CASSLAALLTVNEQFF
TGTGCCAGCAGCTTGGCCGCTCTGTTGACAGTGAATGAGCAGTTCTTC
>TRBJ1-2|NA|TRBV5-6|NA
CASSLIRTEIYGYTF
TGTGCCAGCAGCTTGATTAGGACAGAGATATATGGCTACACCTTC
>TRBJ2-3|NA|TRBV5-3|TRBD2
CARSPGLAGGLDTQYF
TGTGCCAGAAGCCCCGGACTAGCGGGAGGATTGGATACGCAGTATTTT
>TRBJ2-5|NA|TRBV7-6|TRBD2
CASRPSGLTGETQYF
TGTGCCAGCAGGCCTAGCGGGCTGACCGGGGAGACCCAGTACTTC
>TRBJ2-7|NA|TRBV9|TRBD1
CASSGGRDSKSPYEQYF
TGTGCCAGCAGCGGAGGACGGGACAGTAAAAGCCCCTACGAGCAGTACTTC
>TRBJ2-7|NA|TRBV5-1|TRBD2
CASSLEAGGASEQYF
TGCGCCAGCAGCTTGGAAGCGGGAGGGGCTTCCGAGCAGTACTTC
>TRBJ2-5|NA|TRBV20-1|TRBD2
CSASSEREVGETQYF
TGCAGTGCTAGTTCAGAGCGGGAGGTCGGAGAGACCCAGTACTTC
>TRBJ2-4|NA|TRBV4-1|TRBD2
CASSQEAGREDRYF
TGCGCCAGCAGCCAAGAGGCCGGGAGGGAAGATCGGTACTTC
>TRBJ1-6|NA|TRBV30|NA
CAWDGNSPLHF
TGTGCCTGGGACGGTAATTCACCCCTCCACTTT
>TRBJ2-1|NA|TRBV11-2|TRBD1
CASSLAQGAGYNEQFF
TGTGCCAGCAGCTTAGCACAGGGGGCAGGCTACAATGAGCAGTTCTTC